The rows below give T cell receptor beta chains drawn from one sample of a study of response to subunit inactivated influenza vaccine. TCRdb processed the RT-PCR reads anew with MiXCR; each CDR3 protein has one entry. The sample holds about 620,000 distinct CDR3 sequences, over 9.5% seen once. The source material was PBMCs from blood, sampled on the day of vaccination. These receptors all come from a man between 50 and 59 years old who received an inactivated influenza vaccine. Each CDR3 is given with its conserved first and last residue. A D gene is named only where the DNA matches it firmly. Clone size appears in some rows only: once, few, many, or a class for an expanded clone.

>-|TRBV28|many|TRBJ2-5
TGTGCCAGCAGTTTCGGTCGAGGGCGGGAGACCCAGTACTTC
CASSFGRGRETQYF
>-|TRBV7-2|-|TRBJ2-6
TGTGCCAGCAGCTCAAGAGGGGGTGCCAACGTCCTGACTTTC
CASSSRGGANVLTF
>TRBD2|TRBV11-2|many|TRBJ2-7
TGTGCCAGCGCACTAGCGGGAGGAAATCGCGAGCAGTACTTC
CASALAGGNREQYF
>-|TRBV20-1|many|TRBJ1-5
TGCAGTGCTAGAGTCCCTAGGGGTTCGGGTATAGTCGGCAATCAGCCCCAGCATTTT
CSARVPRGSGIVGNQPQHF
>-|TRBV6-5|few|TRBJ1-1
TGTGCCAGCAGTTACACCCCGAGGACTGAAGCTTTCTTT
CASSYTPRTEAFF
>-|TRBV2|-|TRBJ2-3
TGTGCCAGCAGTGATAAAGATTACACAGATACGCAGTATTTT
CASSDKDYTDTQYF
>-|TRBV7-9|few|TRBJ2-3
TGTGCCAGCAGCTTAGACATAACTCTCCCAGATACGCAGTATTTT
CASSLDITLPDTQYF
>TRBD1|TRBV7-8|few|TRBJ2-1
TGTGCCAGCAGCTTAAGACAGGGGATGGACAATGAGCAGTTCTTC
CASSLRQGMDNEQFF
>TRBD2|TRBV11-2|-|TRBJ2-2
TGTGCCAGCAGCATACCCGTAGCGGGGTCCACCGGGGAGCTGTTTTTT
CASSIPVAGSTGELFF
>-|TRBV14|few|TRBJ2-1
TGTGCCAGCAGCATTTTTCGAGGGCCAAATGAGCAGTTCTTC
CASSIFRGPNEQFF
>-|TRBV7-8|few|TRBJ2-2
TGTGCCAGCAGCCACCAAGCGCGCATAACCACCGGGGAGCTGTTTTTT
CASSHQARITTGELFF
>TRBD1|TRBV27|-|TRBJ1-3
TGTGCCAGCAGTCCCCACAGGGGCCTCTCTGGAAACACCATATATTTT
CASSPHRGLSGNTIYF
>-|TRBV5-6|-|TRBJ2-1
TGTGCCAGCAGCTTGGGACTATTCGATGAGCAGTTCTTC
CASSLGLFDEQFF
>-|TRBV11-1|few|TRBJ2-1
TGTGCCAGCAGCTTAGGTTCCCCTGAGCAGTTCTTC
CASSLGSPEQFF
>-|TRBV12-3/TRBV12-4|-|TRBJ1-1
TGTGCCTTCAGTTTAGCGCTAATAGGACTCGGGGGTGGTGAAGCTTTCTTT
CAFSLALIGLGGGEAFF
>TRBD2|TRBV12-3/TRBV12-4|many|TRBJ2-5
TGTGCCAGCAGTGCCGGGGGACTAGCGGGGAGGGAGACCCAGTACTTC
CASSAGGLAGRETQYF
>TRBD2|TRBV5-1|-|TRBJ2-1
TGCGCCAGCAGCATCGCCCTAGCGGGGGGGAACAATGAGCAGTTCTTC
CASSIALAGGNNEQFF